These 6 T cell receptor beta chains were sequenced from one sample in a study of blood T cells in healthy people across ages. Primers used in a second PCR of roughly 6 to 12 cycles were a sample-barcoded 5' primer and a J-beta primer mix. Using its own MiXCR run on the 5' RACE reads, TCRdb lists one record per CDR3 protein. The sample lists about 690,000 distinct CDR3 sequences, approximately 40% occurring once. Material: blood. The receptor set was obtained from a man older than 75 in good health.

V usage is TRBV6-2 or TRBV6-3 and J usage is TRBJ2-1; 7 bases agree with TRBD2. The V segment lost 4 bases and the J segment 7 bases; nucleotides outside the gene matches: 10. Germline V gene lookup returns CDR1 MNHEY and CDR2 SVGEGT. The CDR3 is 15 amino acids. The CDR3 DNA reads TGTGCCAGCAGTTCCCAGCGGGGCCTACTAAATGAGCAGTTCTTC. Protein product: CASSSQRGLLNEQFF.

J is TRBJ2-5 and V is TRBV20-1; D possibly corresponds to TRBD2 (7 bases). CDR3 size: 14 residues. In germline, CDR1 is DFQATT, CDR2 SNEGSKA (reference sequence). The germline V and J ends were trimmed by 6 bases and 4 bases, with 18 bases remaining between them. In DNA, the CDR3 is TGCAGTGCCGGAGGGGGGCGCGGGGGAGAGACCCAGTACTTC. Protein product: CSAGGGRGGETQYF.

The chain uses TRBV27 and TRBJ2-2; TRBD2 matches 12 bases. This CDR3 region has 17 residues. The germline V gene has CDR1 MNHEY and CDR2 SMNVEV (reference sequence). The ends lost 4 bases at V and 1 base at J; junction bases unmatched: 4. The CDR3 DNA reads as TGTGCCAGCAGTTCCCTAGCGGGGGGGAGGAACACCGGGGAGCTGTTTTTT. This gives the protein CASSSLAGGRNTGELFF.

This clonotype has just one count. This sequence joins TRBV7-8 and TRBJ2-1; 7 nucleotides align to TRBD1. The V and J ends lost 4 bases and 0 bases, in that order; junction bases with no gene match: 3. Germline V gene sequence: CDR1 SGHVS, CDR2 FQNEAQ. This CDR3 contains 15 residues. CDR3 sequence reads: CASSYRDSSYNEQFF. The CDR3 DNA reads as TGTGCCAGCAGCTACCGGGACAGCTCCTACAATGAGCAGTTCTTC. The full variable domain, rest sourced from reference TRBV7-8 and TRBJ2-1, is GAGVSQSPRYKVAKRGQDVALRCDPISGHVSLFWYQQALGQGPEFLTYFQNEAQLDKSGLPSDRFFAERPEGSVSTLKIQRTQQEDSAVYLCASSYRDSSYNEQFFGPGTRLTVL.

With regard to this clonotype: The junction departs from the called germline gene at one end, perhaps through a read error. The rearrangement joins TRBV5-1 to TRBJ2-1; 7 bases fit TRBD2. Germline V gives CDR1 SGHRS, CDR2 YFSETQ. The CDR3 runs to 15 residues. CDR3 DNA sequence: TGCGCCAACAGCTTGGAGGCCGGGAGGTACAATGAGCAGTTCTTC. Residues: CANSLEAGRYNEQFF. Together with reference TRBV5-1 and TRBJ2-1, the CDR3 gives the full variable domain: KAGVTQTPRYLIKTRGQQVTLSCSPISGHRSVSWYQQTPGQGLQFLFEYFSETQRNKGNFPGRFSGRQFSNSRSEMNVSTLELGDSALYLCANSLEAGRYNEQFFGPGTRLTVL.

The CDR3 protein is CASSRDWRGRSDTQYF. DNA of the CDR3: TGTGCCAGCAGCCGAGATTGGAGGGGACGATCAGATACGCAGTATTTT. This chain links TRBV4-2 with TRBJ2-3; the D gene is possibly TRBD2 (6 bases). CDR3 size: 16 residues. The V gene's germline CDR1 is LGHNA and CDR2 YNFKEQ. Deletions cut 4 bases from V and 4 bases from J, with 18 bases between.